These 10 T cell receptor beta chains were sequenced from one sample in a study of T cell responses to AZD1222 COVID-19 vaccine. Sequenced by immunoSEQ multiplex PCR; TCRdb stores in-frame clones only, minus some. This table holds under 85,000 clones, 87% found once. Sample: peripheral blood, taken on day 0 of AZD1222 vaccination. The receptors were gathered from an adult in good health.

This clone was counted once. The V call is TRBV19, the J call TRBJ1-5; TRBD1 aligns across 8 bases. The CDR3 spans 18 residues. The V and J ends lost 1 base and 1 base, in that order; junction bases with no gene match: 9. Germline CDR1 LNHDA, CDR2 SQIVND (reference sequence). The CDR3 DNA reads as TGTGCCAGTAGTATAGCCAATCCAGGGGGCAGGAGCAATCAGCCCCAGCATTTT. Protein sequence: CASSIANPGGRSNQPQHF.

The V and J genes are TRBV9 and TRBJ2-1, with a weak D call TRBD1 (6 bases). The germline gives CDR1 SGDLS, CDR2 YYNGEE. CDR3 length equals 16 residues. The V and J ends lost 0 bases and 6 bases respectively, with 16 bases between them. The CDR3 region has the DNA TGTGCCAGCAGCGTAGGAGGGGCCGTAGGGGGCAATGAGCAGTTCTTC. Translated: CASSVGGAVGGNEQFF.

The chain joins TRBV11-3 to TRBJ2-5; 8 bases map to TRBD1. After removal of 8 bases from V and 6 bases from J, the junction contained 8 bases not matched to a gene. The CDR3 extends over 13 amino acids. Germline V gene sequence: CDR1 SGHNT, CDR2 YENEEA. The CDR3, as DNA: TGTGCCAGCGACGGACAGGGCGCGAAGACCCAGTACTTC. As protein: CASDGQGAKTQYF.

For the CDR3, the DNA is TGCAGCGTTCATGGACAGGGGGCCGCGTCCTCTGGAAACACCATATATTTT. Translated, it gives CSVHGQGAASSGNTIYF. The chain links TRBV29-1 to TRBJ1-3; 11 nucleotides line up with TRBD1. Germline-derived CDR1 and CDR2 are SQVTM and ANQGSEA. This CDR3 has 17 amino acids. With 5 bases clipped from V and 0 bases from J, the junction kept 9 bases outside the gene matches.

The chain combines TRBV7-2 with TRBJ2-3; no reliable D call. The CDR3 runs 12 residues. Germline V lookup: CDR1 SGHTA, CDR2 FQGNSA. V lost 3 bases and J 4 bases, leaving 5 bases between the germline ends. The CDR3 loop reads CASSFLADTQYF. CDR3 nucleotide sequence: TGTGCCAGCAGCTTCCTTGCAGATACGCAGTATTTT.

V usage is TRBV6-5 and J usage is TRBJ1-2, with D unresolved. V dropped 7 bases and J dropped 4 bases, with 10 bases sitting between them. This CDR3 region has 12 residues. Per germline, CDR1 MNHEY and CDR2 SVGAGI. The CDR3 protein is CASKNMGYGYTF. CDR3 DNA sequence: TGTGCCAGCAAAAACATGGGCTATGGCTACACCTTC.

The chain uses TRBV2 and TRBJ1-6; D uncertain. Germline values: CDR1 SNHLY, CDR2 FYNNEI. Trimming took off 3 bases at V and 7 bases at J, with 13 bases between the two ends. The CDR3 spans 15 residues. The CDR3 sequence is CASSDLTLENSPLHF. The DNA for the CDR3 is TGTGCCAGCAGTGACCTTACCCTCGAGAATTCACCCCTCCACTTT.

The chain recombines TRBV10-3 with TRBJ1-1, with 11 positions matching TRBD1. V shed 9 bases, J shed 5 bases, and the junction held 11 bases outside the gene matches. This CDR3 is built from 15 residues. CDR1 is ENHRY, CDR2 SYGVKD, per germline. DNA of the CDR3: TGTGCCATTTCACCACCGGGACAGGGGGAAACTGAAGCTTTCTTT. Translating gives CAISPPGQGETEAFF.

The chain is built from TRBV30 and TRBJ2-3, with a tentative D call TRBD1 (7 bases). Trimming left V 5 bases short and J 8 bases short, with 14 bases between. This CDR3 comprises 12 residues. Germline CDR1 and CDR2: GTSNPN and SVGIG (reference sequence). This CDR3 is CAWGQVGGTQYF. For the CDR3, the DNA is TGTGCCTGGGGACAGGTGGGGGGTACGCAGTATTTT.

This chain uses TRBV18 with TRBJ2-1, with 8 bases identical to TRBD1. Germline V CDR1 and CDR2: KGHSH, LQKENI. The length of the CDR3 is 15 residues. Trimming took 6 bases from V and 2 from J; bases not matched to a gene: 6. CDR3 nucleotides: TGTGCCAGCTCCCTGAGACAGGGGACCTACAATGAGCAGTTCTTC. Protein: CASSLRQGTYNEQFF.